These T cell receptor beta chains were read from a single sample in a study of T cells in Graves' hyperthyroidism and ophthalmopathy. TCRdb re-derived calls from the multiplex PCR reads in MiXCR, one entry per CDR3 protein. The sample comprises around 700,000 distinct CDR3 sequences, 15% to 20% of which are singletons, and approximately 15% rests with the top ten. The sequencing input was blood. The receptors here all came from a woman between 50 and 59 years old with Graves' hyperthyroidism that later progressed to Graves' ophthalmopathy. Each CDR3 is given with its conserved first and last residue. A D gene is named only where the DNA matches it firmly. Clone size is shown for a subset of rows, as once, few, many or a class of expanded clone.

v_call: TRBV2
d_call: -
clone_size: many
j_call: TRBJ1-5
cdr3_nt: TGTGCCAGCAGTGATTGGTTCGGTAGGGACTCGGGCCAGCCCCAGCATTTT
cdr3_aa: CASSDWFGRDSGQPQHF

v_call: TRBV3-1
d_call: TRBD1
clone_size: many
j_call: TRBJ2-7
cdr3_nt: TGTGCCAGCAGCCACTCCTGGGACAGCTCCTACGAGCAGTACTTC
cdr3_aa: CASSHSWDSSYEQYF

v_call: TRBV6-2/TRBV6-3
d_call: -
clone_size: -
j_call: TRBJ2-2
cdr3_nt: TGTGCCAGCAGTTACTCGAACGTAGTTGTCGCCGGGGAGCTGTTTTTT
cdr3_aa: CASSYSNVVVAGELFF

v_call: TRBV5-1
d_call: -
clone_size: many
j_call: TRBJ1-4
cdr3_nt: TGCGCCAGCAGCTTTGGGGGGGAGAATGAAAAACTGTTTTTT
cdr3_aa: CASSFGGENEKLFF

v_call: TRBV20-1
d_call: -
clone_size: many
j_call: TRBJ2-7
cdr3_nt: TGCAGTGCTAGGGTTTCCGGGCCGCTGCCCTACGAGCAGTACTTC
cdr3_aa: CSARVSGPLPYEQYF

v_call: TRBV4-2
d_call: TRBD2
clone_size: -
j_call: TRBJ2-7
cdr3_nt: TGTGCCAGCAGCCGGGGACTAGCGGGGAGCTACGAGCAGTACTTC
cdr3_aa: CASSRGLAGSYEQYF

v_call: TRBV5-1
d_call: -
clone_size: -
j_call: TRBJ2-5
cdr3_nt: TGCGCCAGCAGCTTGGTACAGGAGTACCAAGAGACCCAGTACTTC
cdr3_aa: CASSLVQEYQETQYF

v_call: TRBV11-3
d_call: TRBD1
clone_size: many
j_call: TRBJ1-1
cdr3_nt: TGTGCCAGCAGCTCGAGGGACAGGTCCACTGAAGCTTTCTTT
cdr3_aa: CASSSRDRSTEAFF

v_call: TRBV2
d_call: -
clone_size: many
j_call: TRBJ1-5
cdr3_nt: TGTGCCAGCAGTGAGCTGTTGGGGAGCAATCAGCCCCAGCATTTT
cdr3_aa: CASSELLGSNQPQHF

v_call: TRBV11-2
d_call: -
clone_size: -
j_call: TRBJ1-4
cdr3_nt: TGTGCCAGCAGCTTAACCAAGGGGACACCTAATGAAAAACTGTTTTTT
cdr3_aa: CASSLTKGTPNEKLFF

v_call: TRBV6-1
d_call: TRBD2
clone_size: -
j_call: TRBJ2-1
cdr3_nt: TGTGCCAGCAGGGGTCTAGCGGGGGGTCCCGCCAGCTCCTACAATGAGCAGTTCTTC
cdr3_aa: CASRGLAGGPASSYNEQFF

v_call: TRBV18
d_call: -
clone_size: many
j_call: TRBJ1-2
cdr3_nt: TGTGCCAGCTCACCACCAGGGTTTTATGGCTACACCTTC
cdr3_aa: CASSPPGFYGYTF

v_call: TRBV20-1
d_call: -
clone_size: few
j_call: TRBJ2-4
cdr3_nt: TGCAGTGCTAAGGCAGGGTTTCCCAAAAACATTCAGTACTTC
cdr3_aa: CSAKAGFPKNIQYF

v_call: TRBV20-1
d_call: TRBD1
clone_size: few
j_call: TRBJ1-6
cdr3_nt: TGCAGTGCTAAGAGGTTGGACAGGGGATTTAGAGGCTATAATTCACCCCTCCACTTT
cdr3_aa: CSAKRLDRGFRGYNSPLHF

v_call: TRBV12-3/TRBV12-4
d_call: -
clone_size: many
j_call: TRBJ1-4
cdr3_nt: TGTGCCAGCAGTGGCGGGGGCAATGAAAAACTGTTTTTT
cdr3_aa: CASSGGGNEKLFF

v_call: TRBV5-1
d_call: TRBD2
clone_size: -
j_call: TRBJ2-3
cdr3_nt: TGCGCCAGCAGCTTGGAAGGCGGGGGGGGGCCAGATACGCAGTATTTT
cdr3_aa: CASSLEGGGGPDTQYF

v_call: TRBV29-1
d_call: TRBD1
clone_size: -
j_call: TRBJ1-2
cdr3_nt: TGCAGCGTTGTCCTGGGGGGACAGGCGGTTGGCTACACCTTC
cdr3_aa: CSVVLGGQAVGYTF

v_call: TRBV29-1
d_call: -
clone_size: -
j_call: TRBJ2-7
cdr3_nt: TGCAGCGTCGCCTTCTGGGGGACATCTCTAAACGAGCAGTACTTC
cdr3_aa: CSVAFWGTSLNEQYF

v_call: TRBV12-3/TRBV12-4
d_call: TRBD1
clone_size: many
j_call: TRBJ1-2
cdr3_nt: TGTGCCAGCAGTTTCAGGGGGCAAGGCTACACCTTC
cdr3_aa: CASSFRGQGYTF

v_call: TRBV5-1
d_call: -
clone_size: -
j_call: TRBJ1-2
cdr3_nt: TGCGCCAGCAGCTTCGAAACCCTTAGGGACTATGGCTACACCTTC
cdr3_aa: CASSFETLRDYGYTF

v_call: TRBV6-2/TRBV6-3
d_call: TRBD2
clone_size: many
j_call: TRBJ2-1
cdr3_nt: TGTGCCAGCAGTCGGCTAGCGGGGGGTCCTTACAATGAGCAGTTCTTC
cdr3_aa: CASSRLAGGPYNEQFF

v_call: TRBV10-3
d_call: -
clone_size: -
j_call: TRBJ2-7
cdr3_nt: TGTGCCATCACCGAAGGGGATTTGAGCTCCTACGAGCAGTACTTC
cdr3_aa: CAITEGDLSSYEQYF

v_call: TRBV29-1
d_call: -
clone_size: -
j_call: TRBJ2-3
cdr3_nt: TGCAGCGTTGAGCAGGTGGGCACAGATACGCAGTATTTT
cdr3_aa: CSVEQVGTDTQYF

v_call: TRBV11-3
d_call: TRBD1
clone_size: -
j_call: TRBJ1-3
cdr3_nt: TGTGCCAGCAGCTCGGGCCCTCGACAGGGGCCAGGAAACACCATATATTTT
cdr3_aa: CASSSGPRQGPGNTIYF

v_call: TRBV13
d_call: TRBD2
clone_size: few
j_call: TRBJ2-5
cdr3_nt: TGTGCCAGCAGCTTACTACTAGCGGGGTCCGGTACCCAGTACTTC
cdr3_aa: CASSLLLAGSGTQYF

v_call: TRBV27
d_call: TRBD2
clone_size: -
j_call: TRBJ2-7
cdr3_nt: TGTGCCAGCAGTCAAGGGACTAGCGGGGGCTCGGAGCAGTACTTC
cdr3_aa: CASSQGTSGGSEQYF

v_call: TRBV10-2
d_call: -
clone_size: -
j_call: TRBJ1-1
cdr3_nt: -
cdr3_aa: CASSSSTDNTEAFF

v_call: TRBV19
d_call: -
clone_size: -
j_call: TRBJ1-4
cdr3_nt: TGTGCCAGTAGCCAAACGACGGTTAACAATGAAAAACTGTTTTTT
cdr3_aa: CASSQTTVNNEKLFF

v_call: TRBV5-1
d_call: TRBD1
clone_size: -
j_call: TRBJ2-7
cdr3_nt: TGCGCCAGCAGCTCCACAGGGGACGGCGAGCAGTACTTC
cdr3_aa: CASSSTGDGEQYF

v_call: TRBV3-1
d_call: -
clone_size: -
j_call: TRBJ1-5
cdr3_nt: TGTGCCAGCAGCCAAGACTCGGGGTCGGATCAGCCCCAGCATTTT
cdr3_aa: CASSQDSGSDQPQHF

v_call: TRBV4-1
d_call: TRBD1
clone_size: -
j_call: TRBJ1-1
cdr3_nt: TGCGCCAGCAGCCAAAAGAGACAGGGGTTTAATGAAGCTTTCTTT
cdr3_aa: CASSQKRQGFNEAFF

v_call: TRBV20-1
d_call: -
clone_size: -
j_call: TRBJ1-6
cdr3_nt: TGCAGTGCTAGCCCCACAGGGTCGTTTAATTCACCCCTCCACTTT
cdr3_aa: CSASPTGSFNSPLHF

v_call: TRBV9
d_call: -
clone_size: many
j_call: TRBJ2-1
cdr3_nt: TGTGCCAGCAGCGGTGACACGAGCTCCTACAATGAGCAGTTCTTC
cdr3_aa: CASSGDTSSYNEQFF

v_call: TRBV19
d_call: -
clone_size: once
j_call: TRBJ2-7
cdr3_nt: TGTGCCAGTAGTATTGCGGGAAACTCCTACGAGCAGTACTTC
cdr3_aa: CASSIAGNSYEQYF

v_call: TRBV13
d_call: -
clone_size: few
j_call: TRBJ2-1
cdr3_nt: TGTGCCAGCAGCTTAGGTCTCAGTGAGCAGTTCTTC
cdr3_aa: CASSLGLSEQFF

v_call: TRBV9
d_call: TRBD1
clone_size: few
j_call: TRBJ2-3
cdr3_nt: TGTGCCAGCAGCGGTGCCGGGACAGTGGCTTTTGATACGCAGTATTTT
cdr3_aa: CASSGAGTVAFDTQYF

v_call: TRBV12-3/TRBV12-4
d_call: -
clone_size: few
j_call: TRBJ2-2
cdr3_nt: TGTGCCAGCATCTGGGGGGGCCACACCGGGGAGCTGTTTTTT
cdr3_aa: CASIWGGHTGELFF

v_call: TRBV6-2/TRBV6-3
d_call: TRBD1
clone_size: many
j_call: TRBJ1-1
cdr3_nt: TGTGCCAGCAGTTACTACCATCATTCGGACAGGCGGTACACTGAAGCTTTCTTT
cdr3_aa: CASSYYHHSDRRYTEAFF

v_call: TRBV7-9
d_call: -
clone_size: -
j_call: TRBJ2-3
cdr3_nt: TGTGCCAGCAGCCACCTTGCAGCAGATACGCAGTATTTT
cdr3_aa: CASSHLAADTQYF

v_call: TRBV10-1
d_call: TRBD1
clone_size: few
j_call: TRBJ2-3
cdr3_nt: TGCGCCAGCAGCCACGACAGGGCAGATACGCAGTATTTT
cdr3_aa: CASSHDRADTQYF

v_call: TRBV12-3/TRBV12-4
d_call: TRBD1
clone_size: many
j_call: TRBJ1-1
cdr3_nt: TGTGCCAGCAGTTTAGGCGGGGGAGGGGGCAACACTGAAGCTTTCTTT
cdr3_aa: CASSLGGGGGNTEAFF

v_call: TRBV4-1
d_call: TRBD1
clone_size: -
j_call: TRBJ1-4
cdr3_nt: TGCGCCAGCAGCCAAGTAACGGGACAGGGGGTAATGGATGAAAAACTGTTTTTT
cdr3_aa: CASSQVTGQGVMDEKLFF

v_call: TRBV5-6
d_call: -
clone_size: few
j_call: TRBJ2-1
cdr3_nt: TGTGCCAGCAGCTTGGCGGGTCGGCCGGGTGAGCAGTTCTTC
cdr3_aa: CASSLAGRPGEQFF